Listed below are T cell receptor beta chains from one sample, sequenced in a study of monozygotic twins with inflammatory bowel disease. TCRdb reprocessed the 5' RACE reads and stores each CDR3 protein as one record, lacking DNA. This table lists some 83,000 distinct CDR3 sequences. Sequenced input: blood. Receptors were obtained from a human donor with ulcerative colitis or Crohn's disease, or a healthy co-twin of an affected twin (not recorded which). CDR3s include the opening cysteine and the closing phenylalanine or tryptophan. Fields, in order: J gene, V gene, CDR3 protein.

>TRBJ1-1|TRBV5-1
CASTWGQGNTEAFF
>TRBJ1-1|TRBV6-5
CASCGGGNTEAFF
>TRBJ2-3|TRBV20-1
CSASASGTDTQYF
>TRBJ1-1|TRBV20-1
CGARGQPNTEAFF
>TRBJ1-3|TRBV7-6
CASGTGDAQGNTIYF
>TRBJ2-1|TRBV12-5
CASGLRLAGNNEQFF
>TRBJ1-1|TRBV10-2
CASSEEPQPAFF
>TRBJ1-4|TRBV18
CASSWKGSLNEKLFF
>TRBJ1-5|TRBV7-8
CASSSTGSYGGNQPQHF
>TRBJ1-1|TRBV5-1
CASSSYGWLHF
>TRBJ1-1|TRBV5-1
CASNRGTGGRGMNTEAFF
>TRBJ1-5|TRBV29-1
CSVGEGGQPQHF
>TRBJ1-3|TRBV5-1
CASSLAGQAAGNTIYF
>TRBJ2-7|TRBV4-1
CASSLQGETYEQYF
>TRBJ2-5|TRBV20-1
CSARTSGGLAQYF